This paragraph covers one T cell receptor beta chain sequence. PCR employed 60 Vbeta and 13 Jbeta primers. TCRdb's table, derived via immunoSEQ multiplex PCR, lists solely in-frame clones and lacks some. The sample has around 130,000 clones, about 82% seen once. This CDR3 comprises 15 residues. The germline gives CDR1 MDHEN, CDR2 SYDVKM. J was trimmed by 8 bases and V by 5 bases; bases with no gene match: 8. These data come from a study of cytomegalovirus exposure and HLA in healthy donors. The source material was PBMCs. This chain links TRBV28 with TRBJ2-1; 11 bases align to TRBD2. The clonotype was recovered from a man aged 25-45 years in good health and CMV-seronegative. CDR3 sequence (DNA): TGTGCCAGCAGTGAATTAGCGGGGGGGATTGATGAGCAGTTCTTC. Protein: CASSELAGGIDEQFF.